These T cell receptor beta chains were read from a single sample in a study of CD8 T cells in Susac syndrome. TCRdb re-called the immunoSEQ multiplex PCR reads with MiXCR, one entry per CDR3 protein. The sample has hundreds of thousands of distinct CDR3 sequences; 85% are singletons. The specimen sequenced was CD8+ T cells from PBMCs. The receptors come from a human donor with multiple sclerosis. CDR3s leave out the opening cysteine and the closing phenylalanine or tryptophan. Each record gives: clone size, V gene, J gene, CDR3 protein. Some rows have no size entry. The others give once, few or many, or a class for an expanded clone.

clone_size: NA; v_call: TRBV27; j_call: TRBJ1-1; cdr3_aa: ASSFSRGSTEAF
clone_size: NA; v_call: TRBV7-9; j_call: TRBJ2-1; cdr3_aa: ASSIGTTPWDEQF
clone_size: NA; v_call: TRBV6-1; j_call: TRBJ1-5; cdr3_aa: ASSSKWDPGYVNQPQH
clone_size: NA; v_call: TRBV2; j_call: TRBJ2-7; cdr3_aa: ASSVGHASSYEQY
clone_size: NA; v_call: TRBV9; j_call: TRBJ1-1; cdr3_aa: ASSVVSTGLNEAF
clone_size: NA; v_call: TRBV9; j_call: TRBJ1-6; cdr3_aa: ASSTVGGVGNSPLH
clone_size: NA; v_call: TRBV20-1; j_call: TRBJ2-5; cdr3_aa: SARPSGRTTQY
clone_size: once; v_call: TRBV2; j_call: TRBJ2-3; cdr3_aa: ASITFWTSGSVPDTQY
clone_size: few; v_call: TRBV6-6; j_call: TRBJ1-1; cdr3_aa: ASSVQPNTEAF
clone_size: NA; v_call: TRBV29-1; j_call: TRBJ2-7; cdr3_aa: SVGVSRDIFSYEQY
clone_size: NA; v_call: TRBV5-5; j_call: TRBJ1-1; cdr3_aa: ASNQQGHTEAF
clone_size: NA; v_call: TRBV7-6; j_call: TRBJ1-2; cdr3_aa: ASSSAVGGGYT
clone_size: NA; v_call: TRBV5-6; j_call: TRBJ1-1; cdr3_aa: ASSLEDRDPEAF
clone_size: NA; v_call: TRBV2; j_call: TRBJ2-6; cdr3_aa: ASSDPRDTETGANVLT
clone_size: few; v_call: TRBV14; j_call: TRBJ2-3; cdr3_aa: ASSPVILTIADTQY
clone_size: NA; v_call: TRBV4-1; j_call: TRBJ2-7; cdr3_aa: ASSTSGGPYEQY
clone_size: few; v_call: TRBV27; j_call: TRBJ2-7; cdr3_aa: ASSLSKSSYEQY
clone_size: few; v_call: TRBV5-8; j_call: TRBJ1-3; cdr3_aa: ASSLDPSSGNTIY
clone_size: few; v_call: TRBV5-1; j_call: TRBJ2-7; cdr3_aa: ASSLNFYEQY
clone_size: NA; v_call: TRBV6-2/TRBV6-3; j_call: TRBJ2-1; cdr3_aa: ASSYRQREWGEQF
clone_size: NA; v_call: TRBV29-1; j_call: TRBJ2-3; cdr3_aa: SVVSHGGQY
clone_size: NA; v_call: TRBV7-8; j_call: TRBJ2-7; cdr3_aa: ASRPPGQGYYEQY
clone_size: NA; v_call: TRBV28; j_call: TRBJ1-2; cdr3_aa: ASSLLSGTEGYT
clone_size: NA; v_call: TRBV27; j_call: TRBJ2-1; cdr3_aa: ASSVTSGGAREQF
clone_size: few; v_call: TRBV29-1; j_call: TRBJ2-7; cdr3_aa: SVEPGGQGTTYEQY
clone_size: NA; v_call: TRBV29-1; j_call: TRBJ2-5; cdr3_aa: SVGTREETQY
clone_size: NA; v_call: TRBV27; j_call: TRBJ2-2; cdr3_aa: ASSKAVTGELF
clone_size: NA; v_call: TRBV5-1; j_call: TRBJ1-1; cdr3_aa: ASSGPTDTEAF
clone_size: few; v_call: TRBV19; j_call: TRBJ2-7; cdr3_aa: ASSIDSYEQY
clone_size: NA; v_call: TRBV7-2; j_call: TRBJ2-3; cdr3_aa: ASSNNWARGPDTQY
clone_size: NA; v_call: TRBV7-9; j_call: TRBJ2-7; cdr3_aa: ASSSTGAKAVQY
clone_size: NA; v_call: TRBV27; j_call: TRBJ2-7; cdr3_aa: ASSATRNYEQY
clone_size: NA; v_call: TRBV19; j_call: TRBJ2-3; cdr3_aa: ASSQTDSSTDTQY
clone_size: NA; v_call: TRBV5-4; j_call: TRBJ2-1; cdr3_aa: ASSLAAEQF
clone_size: NA; v_call: TRBV18; j_call: TRBJ2-5; cdr3_aa: ASSPEGGETQY
clone_size: NA; v_call: TRBV5-4; j_call: TRBJ1-1; cdr3_aa: ASSAHGNEAF
clone_size: NA; v_call: TRBV27; j_call: TRBJ1-5; cdr3_aa: ASSLSPIGGSDQPQH
clone_size: NA; v_call: TRBV19; j_call: TRBJ2-1; cdr3_aa: ASRGDGLAGGFSSYNEQF
clone_size: once; v_call: TRBV7-8; j_call: TRBJ2-7; cdr3_aa: ASSLASGRAYEQY
clone_size: NA; v_call: TRBV6-4; j_call: TRBJ2-3; cdr3_aa: ASSESGGSTDTQY
clone_size: NA; v_call: TRBV12-3/TRBV12-4; j_call: TRBJ2-7; cdr3_aa: ASTASPYEQY